This T cell receptor (beta chain) was sequenced during a study of T cells in Graves' hyperthyroidism and ophthalmopathy. The study's findings and limits: Among thyroid clonotypes expanded above 0.001, most also appeared in blood.

A remark on this clonotype: The antigen is not known.

Using RNA transcripts as the source, TCR beta CDR3 regions were amplified. When the TCR CDR3 underwent first-round RT-PCR, the HTBI primer set was used. TCRdb reprocessed the multiplex PCR reads with MiXCR, giving one entry per CDR3 protein. The profile shows fewer than 900,000 distinct CDR3 sequences, around 20% of them singletons. The CDR3 length is 12 residues. V was shortened by 3 bases and J by 6 bases, with 6 bases between the two germline ends. The germline V gene has CDR1 LNHDA and CDR2 SQIVND (reference sequence). Exclusion criteria comprised uncontrolled infection, other autoimmune disease, pregnancy or lactation.

V is TRBV19 and J is TRBJ1-5; no clear D. The sample consisted of blood. This receptor was obtained from a woman aged 45-60 years with Graves' hyperthyroidism that later progressed to Graves' ophthalmopathy. CDR3 residues: CASSIAGQPQHF. The CDR3 DNA sequence: TGTGCCAGTAGTATCGCGGGTCAGCCCCAGCATTTT.